The following is a T cell receptor beta chain sequence with its context. The data were obtained in a study of shared clonotypes between healthy human individuals. Some clones are missing from TCRdb's copy, which holds only in-frame ones; the method was immunoSEQ multiplex PCR. This table has 1,400,000 or so clones, around 98.5% appearing once. Input material: naive CD4+ T cells sorted from blood. The subset is: CD45RA+ positively selected. The TCR sequence derives from a man aged 25 to 40 in good health.

In DNA form, the CDR3 reads TGCGCCAGCAGCTTGGGAGCCCCAGGCACCTACGAGCAGTACTTC. This encodes CASSLGAPGTYEQYF. V is TRBV5-1 and J is TRBJ2-7; D unclear. Germline V gene sequence: CDR1 SGHRS, CDR2 YFSETQ. The V and J ends lost 0 bases and 2 bases respectively, with 12 bases between them. The CDR3 extends over 15 amino acids. Using reference TRBV5-1 and TRBJ2-7 for the parts outside the CDR3, the full variable domain is KAGVTQTPRYLIKTRGQQVTLSCSPISGHRSVSWYQQTPGQGLQFLFEYFSETQRNKGNFPGRFSGRQFSNSRSEMNVSTLELGDSALYLCASSLGAPGTYEQYFGPGTRLTVT.